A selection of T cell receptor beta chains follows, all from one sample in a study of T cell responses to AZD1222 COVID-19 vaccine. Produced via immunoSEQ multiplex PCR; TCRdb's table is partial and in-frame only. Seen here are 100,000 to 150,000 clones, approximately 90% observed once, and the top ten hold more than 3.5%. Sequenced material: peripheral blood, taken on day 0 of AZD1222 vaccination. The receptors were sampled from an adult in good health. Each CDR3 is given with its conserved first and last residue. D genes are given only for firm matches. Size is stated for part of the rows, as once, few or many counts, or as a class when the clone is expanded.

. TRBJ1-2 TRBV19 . TGTGCCAGTAGTATAAGAACAGGAGGTAACTATGGCTACACCTTC CASSIRTGGNYGYTF
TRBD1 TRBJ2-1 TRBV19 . TGTGCCAGTAGTCCCGCTAGGACAGGGGGCTGGGATGAGCAGTTCTTC CASSPARTGGWDEQFF
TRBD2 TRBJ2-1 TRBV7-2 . TGTGCCAGCAGCTCCCCGGGGGGGTTCCAGACCAATGAGCAGTTCTTC CASSSPGGFQTNEQFF
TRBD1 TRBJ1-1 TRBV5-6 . TGTGCCAGCAGCTGGACAGGGGTGAACACTGAAGCTTTCTTT CASSWTGVNTEAFF
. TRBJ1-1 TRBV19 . TGTGCCAGTAGTATAGTCCAGAACCTGAACACTGAAGCTTTCTTT CASSIVQNLNTEAFF
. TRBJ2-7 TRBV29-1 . TGCAGCGTTGCTGGGACTGGGGACTACGAGCAGTACTTC CSVAGTGDYEQYF
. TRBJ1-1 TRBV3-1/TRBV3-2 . TGTGCCAGCAGCCAAGTTCAGGGATGGAACACTGAAGCTTTCTTT CASSQVQGWNTEAFF
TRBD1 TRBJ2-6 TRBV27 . TGTGCCAGCAGCCGCCGGGACAGAACTGGGGCCAACGTCCTGACTTTC CASSRRDRTGANVLTF
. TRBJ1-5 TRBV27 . TGTGCCAGCAGTTTATCAGGGGGGGGTCCGAATCAGCCCCAGCATTTT CASSLSGGGPNQPQHF
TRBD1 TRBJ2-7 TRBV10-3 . TGTGCCATCAGTGACCCCGGGACAGCTAGCTCCTACGAGCAGTACTTC CAISDPGTASSYEQYF
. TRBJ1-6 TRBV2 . TGTGCCAGCAGTGAAGCGGCCCTCGGACGGGTTTATAATTCACCCCTCCACTTT CASSEAALGRVYNSPLHF
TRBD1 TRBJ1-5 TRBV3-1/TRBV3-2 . TGTGCCAGCAGTGCCGGGACAGGGAATCAGCCCCAGCATTTT CASSAGTGNQPQHF
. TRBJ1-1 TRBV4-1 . TGCGCCAGCAGCCAAGTGACAGGGAACACTGAAGCTTTCTTT CASSQVTGNTEAFF
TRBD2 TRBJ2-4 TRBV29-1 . TGCAGCGTACCGGCGGGAGGCAAAAACATTCAGTACTTC CSVPAGGKNIQYF
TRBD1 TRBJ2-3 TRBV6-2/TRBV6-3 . TGTGCCAGCAGTTACCTTATTGGGACAGGGATCACAGATACGCAGTATTTT CASSYLIGTGITDTQYF
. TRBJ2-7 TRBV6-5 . TGTGCCGCATCCGGGACATATCAGAACGAGCAGTACTTC CAASGTYQNEQYF
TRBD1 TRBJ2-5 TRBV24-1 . TGTGCCACCTGTCAGGGGGATCAAGAGACCCAGTACTTC CATCQGDQETQYF
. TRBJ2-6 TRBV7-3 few TGTGCCAGCAGCTTAGAGATGGTTACCTCTGGGGCCAACGTCCTGACTTTC CASSLEMVTSGANVLTF
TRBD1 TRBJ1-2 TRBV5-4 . TGTGCCAGCAGCTCGGGACAGGGAACAAAAATTTATGGCTACACCTTC CASSSGQGTKIYGYTF
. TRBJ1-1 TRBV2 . TGTGCCAGCAGTTTGGGGAGGAACACTGAAGCTTTCTTT CASSLGRNTEAFF
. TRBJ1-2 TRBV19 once TGTGCCAGTAGTATCCTGGGGGGGAAAATGGATGGCTACACCTTC CASSILGGKMDGYTF
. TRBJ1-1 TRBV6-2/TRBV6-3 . TGTGCCAGCAGTCACCCGGGGCCCGGATTGAACACTGAAGCTTTCTTT CASSHPGPGLNTEAFF
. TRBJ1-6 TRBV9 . TGTGCCAGCAGCGTAGGGGGGGCTGGGTCACCCCTCCACTTT CASSVGGAGSPLHF
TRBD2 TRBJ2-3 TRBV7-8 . TGTGCCAGCAGCTCGGGACTAGCGGGAGTTTTTTGGTATTTT CASSSGLAGVFWYF
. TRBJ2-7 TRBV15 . TGTGCCACCAGCGGACGATCCACGGGACCAGCCTACGAGCAGTACTTC CATSGRSTGPAYEQYF
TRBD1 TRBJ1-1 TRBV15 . TGTGCCACCAGTCCCAGGGGGGCCACTGAAGCTTTCTTT CATSPRGATEAFF
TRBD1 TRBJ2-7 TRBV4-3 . TGCGCCAGCAGCCAATCTGACAGGGGGGGTTCCTACGAGCAGTACTTC CASSQSDRGGSYEQYF
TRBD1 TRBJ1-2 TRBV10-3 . TGTGCCATCAGTGAACCCCGACAGGGCGGCGGCTACACCTTC CAISEPRQGGGYTF